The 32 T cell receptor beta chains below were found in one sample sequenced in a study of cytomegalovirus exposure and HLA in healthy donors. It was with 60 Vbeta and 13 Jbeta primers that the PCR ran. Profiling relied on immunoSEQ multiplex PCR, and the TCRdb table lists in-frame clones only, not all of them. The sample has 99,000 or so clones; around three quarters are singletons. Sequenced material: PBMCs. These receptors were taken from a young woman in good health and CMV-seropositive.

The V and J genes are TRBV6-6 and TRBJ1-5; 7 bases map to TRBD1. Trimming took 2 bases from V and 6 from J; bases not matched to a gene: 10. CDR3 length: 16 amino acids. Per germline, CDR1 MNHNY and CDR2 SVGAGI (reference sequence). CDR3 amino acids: CASSYQTNRGTQPQHF. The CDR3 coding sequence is TGTGCCAGCAGTTACCAAACAAACAGGGGCACTCAGCCCCAGCATTTT.

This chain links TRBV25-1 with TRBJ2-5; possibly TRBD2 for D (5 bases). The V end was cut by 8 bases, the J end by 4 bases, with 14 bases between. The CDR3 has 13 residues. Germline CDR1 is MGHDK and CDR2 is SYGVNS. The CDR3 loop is CASGETLRETQYF. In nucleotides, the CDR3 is TGTGCCAGCGGGGAGACCCTGAGAGAGACCCAGTACTTC.

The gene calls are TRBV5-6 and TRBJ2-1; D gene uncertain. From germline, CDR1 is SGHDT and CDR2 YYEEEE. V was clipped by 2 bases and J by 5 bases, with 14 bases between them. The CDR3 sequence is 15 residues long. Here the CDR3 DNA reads TGTGCCAGCAGCTTTTCAGGTACCCAGAACAATGAGCAGTTCTTC. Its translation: CASSFSGTQNNEQFF.

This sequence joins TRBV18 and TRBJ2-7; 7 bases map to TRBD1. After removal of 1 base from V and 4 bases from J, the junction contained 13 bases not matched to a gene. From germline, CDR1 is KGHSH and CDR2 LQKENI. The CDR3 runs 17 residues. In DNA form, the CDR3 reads TGTGCCAGCTCACCACGTTCGATAGGGGGCTGGGTTTACGAGCAGTACTTC. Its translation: CASSPRSIGGWVYEQYF.

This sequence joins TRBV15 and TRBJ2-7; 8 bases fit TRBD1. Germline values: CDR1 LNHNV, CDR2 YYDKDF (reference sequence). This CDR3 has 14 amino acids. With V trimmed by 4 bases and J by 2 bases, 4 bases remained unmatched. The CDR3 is CATSNGQGAYEQYF. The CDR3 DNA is TGTGCCACCAGCAACGGACAGGGCGCCTACGAGCAGTACTTC.

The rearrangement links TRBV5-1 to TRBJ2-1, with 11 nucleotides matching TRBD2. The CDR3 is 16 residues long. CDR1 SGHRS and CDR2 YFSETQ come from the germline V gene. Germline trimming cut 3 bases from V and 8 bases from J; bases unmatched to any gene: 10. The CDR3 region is CASSSLAGGPSYEQFF. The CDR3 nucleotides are TGCGCCAGCAGCTCCTTAGCGGGAGGGCCCAGCTATGAGCAGTTCTTC.

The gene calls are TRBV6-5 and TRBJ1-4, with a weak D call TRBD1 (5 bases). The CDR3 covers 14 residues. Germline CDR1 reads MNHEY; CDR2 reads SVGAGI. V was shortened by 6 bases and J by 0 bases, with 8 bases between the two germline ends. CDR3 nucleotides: TGTGCCAGCAGGCAGACAGCAACTAATGAAAAACTGTTTTTT. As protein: CASRQTATNEKLFF.

This CDR3 reads CASSYGNTQYF. The CDR3, as DNA: TGTGCCAGCAGTTACGGCAATACGCAGTATTTT. The chain recombines TRBV6-5 with TRBJ2-3; D call uncertain. Germline V gene sequence: CDR1 MNHEY, CDR2 SVGAGI. V was pared by 2 bases and J by 7 bases, with 4 bases between. The CDR3 has 11 amino acids.

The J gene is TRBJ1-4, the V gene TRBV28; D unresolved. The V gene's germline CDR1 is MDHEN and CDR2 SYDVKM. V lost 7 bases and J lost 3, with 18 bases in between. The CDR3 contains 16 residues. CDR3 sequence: CASNNPPSDSNEKLFF. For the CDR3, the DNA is TGTGCCAGCAACAACCCGCCGAGCGACTCTAATGAAAAACTGTTTTTT.

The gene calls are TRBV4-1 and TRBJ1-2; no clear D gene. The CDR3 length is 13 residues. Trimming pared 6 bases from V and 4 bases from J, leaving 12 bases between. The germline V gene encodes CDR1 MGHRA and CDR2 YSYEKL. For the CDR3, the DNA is TGCGCCAGCAGTTCGGGCGGGAGCTATGGCTACACCTTC. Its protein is CASSSGGSYGYTF.

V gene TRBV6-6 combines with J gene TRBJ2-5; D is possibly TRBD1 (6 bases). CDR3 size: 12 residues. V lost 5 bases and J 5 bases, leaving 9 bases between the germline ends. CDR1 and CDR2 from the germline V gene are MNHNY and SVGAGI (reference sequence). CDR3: CASSQQGETQYF. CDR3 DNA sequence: TGTGCCAGCAGTCAACAGGGCGAGACCCAGTACTTC.

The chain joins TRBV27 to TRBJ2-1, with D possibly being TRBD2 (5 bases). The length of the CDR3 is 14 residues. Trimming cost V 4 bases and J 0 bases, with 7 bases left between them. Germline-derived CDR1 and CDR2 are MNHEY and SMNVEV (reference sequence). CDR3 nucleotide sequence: TGTGCCAGCAGTTCGGGGAGCTCCTACAATGAGCAGTTCTTC. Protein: CASSSGSSYNEQFF.

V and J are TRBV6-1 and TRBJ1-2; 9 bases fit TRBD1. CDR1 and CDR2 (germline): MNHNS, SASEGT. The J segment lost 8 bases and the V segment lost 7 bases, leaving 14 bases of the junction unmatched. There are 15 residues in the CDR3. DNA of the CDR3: TGTGCCAGCACCGAACTACAGGGGGCGCATTGGGGCTACACCTTC. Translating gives CASTELQGAHWGYTF.

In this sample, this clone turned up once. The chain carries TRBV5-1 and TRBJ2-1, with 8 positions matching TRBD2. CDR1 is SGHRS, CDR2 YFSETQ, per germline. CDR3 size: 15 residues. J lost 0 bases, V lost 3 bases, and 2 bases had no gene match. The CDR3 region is CASSSGGGSYNEQFF. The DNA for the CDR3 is TGCGCCAGCAGCTCCGGGGGGGGCTCCTACAATGAGCAGTTCTTC.

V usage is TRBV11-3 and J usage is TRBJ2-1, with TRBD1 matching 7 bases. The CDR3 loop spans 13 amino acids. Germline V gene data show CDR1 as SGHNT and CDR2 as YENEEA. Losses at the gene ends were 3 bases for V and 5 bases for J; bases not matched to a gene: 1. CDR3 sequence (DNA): TGTGCCAGCAGCTTGGGGACAGACAATGAGCAGTTCTTC. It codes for CASSLGTDNEQFF.

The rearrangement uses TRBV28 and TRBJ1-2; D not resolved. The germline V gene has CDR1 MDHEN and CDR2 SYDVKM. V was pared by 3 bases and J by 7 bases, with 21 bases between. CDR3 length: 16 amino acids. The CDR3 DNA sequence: TGTGCCAGCAGTTTGGCACCCCCAAGTCAGGTTATTGGCTACACCTTC. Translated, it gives CASSLAPPSQVIGYTF.

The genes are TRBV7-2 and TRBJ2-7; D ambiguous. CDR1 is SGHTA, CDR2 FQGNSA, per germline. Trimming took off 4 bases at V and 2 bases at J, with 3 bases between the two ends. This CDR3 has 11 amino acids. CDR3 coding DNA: TGTGCCAGCAGCTCAACCTACGAGCAGTACTTC. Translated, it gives CASSSTYEQYF.

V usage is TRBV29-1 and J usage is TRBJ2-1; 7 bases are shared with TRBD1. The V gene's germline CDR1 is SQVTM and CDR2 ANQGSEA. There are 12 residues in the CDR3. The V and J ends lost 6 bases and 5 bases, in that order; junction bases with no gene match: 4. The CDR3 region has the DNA TGCAGCGTGTCGGGACAGAACAATGAGCAGTTCTTC. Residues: CSVSGQNNEQFF.

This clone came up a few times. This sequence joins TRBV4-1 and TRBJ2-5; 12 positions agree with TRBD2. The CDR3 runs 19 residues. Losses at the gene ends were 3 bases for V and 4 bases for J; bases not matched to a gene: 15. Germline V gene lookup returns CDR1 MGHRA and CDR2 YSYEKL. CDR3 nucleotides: TGCGCCAGCAGCCACCCGACCGCCCCCGCTAGCGGGAGGGCAGAGACCCAGTACTTC. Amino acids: CASSHPTAPASGRAETQYF.

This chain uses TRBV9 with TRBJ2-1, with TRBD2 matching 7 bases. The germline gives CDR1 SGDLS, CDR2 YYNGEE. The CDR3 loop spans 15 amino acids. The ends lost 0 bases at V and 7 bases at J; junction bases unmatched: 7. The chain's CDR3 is CASSVGGGVMNEQFF. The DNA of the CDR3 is TGTGCCAGCAGCGTAGGGGGGGGTGTGATGAATGAGCAGTTCTTC.

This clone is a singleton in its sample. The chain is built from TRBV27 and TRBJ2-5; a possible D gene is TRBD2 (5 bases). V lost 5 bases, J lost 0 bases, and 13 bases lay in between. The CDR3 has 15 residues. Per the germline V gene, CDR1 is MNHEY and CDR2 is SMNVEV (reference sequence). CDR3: CASSADWNYQETQYF. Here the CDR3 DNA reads TGTGCCAGCAGTGCGGACTGGAATTACCAAGAGACCCAGTACTTC.

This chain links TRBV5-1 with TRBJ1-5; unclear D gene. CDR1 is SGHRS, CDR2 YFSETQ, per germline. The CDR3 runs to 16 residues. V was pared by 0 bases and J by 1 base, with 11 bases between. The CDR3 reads CASSLGGSGSNQPQHF. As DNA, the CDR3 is TGCGCCAGCAGCTTGGGAGGTTCGGGGAGCAATCAGCCCCAGCATTTT.

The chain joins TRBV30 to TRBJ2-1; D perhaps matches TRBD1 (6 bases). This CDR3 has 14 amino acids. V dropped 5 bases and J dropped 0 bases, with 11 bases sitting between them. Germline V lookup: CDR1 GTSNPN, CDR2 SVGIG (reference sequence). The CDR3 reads CAWDTGRSYNEQFF. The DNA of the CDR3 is TGTGCCTGGGATACAGGGCGCTCCTACAATGAGCAGTTCTTC.

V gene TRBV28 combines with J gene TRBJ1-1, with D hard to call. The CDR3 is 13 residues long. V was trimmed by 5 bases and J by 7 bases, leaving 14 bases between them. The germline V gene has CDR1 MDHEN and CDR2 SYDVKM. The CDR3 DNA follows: TGTGCCAGCAGTCAAGCGAATAGCGGTGAAGCTTTCTTT. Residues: CASSQANSGEAFF.

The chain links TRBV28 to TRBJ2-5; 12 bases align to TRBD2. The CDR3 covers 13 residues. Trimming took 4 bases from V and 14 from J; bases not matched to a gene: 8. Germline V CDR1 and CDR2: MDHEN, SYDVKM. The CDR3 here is CASSSGLAGATYF. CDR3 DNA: TGTGCCAGCAGTTCGGGACTAGCGGGCGCTACCTACTTC.

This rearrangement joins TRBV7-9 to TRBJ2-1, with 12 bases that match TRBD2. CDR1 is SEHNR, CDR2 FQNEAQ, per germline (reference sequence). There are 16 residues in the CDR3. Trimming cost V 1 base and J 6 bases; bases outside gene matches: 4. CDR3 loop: CASSLETSGSPNEQFF. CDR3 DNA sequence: TGTGCCAGCAGCTTAGAGACTAGCGGGAGTCCCAATGAGCAGTTCTTC.

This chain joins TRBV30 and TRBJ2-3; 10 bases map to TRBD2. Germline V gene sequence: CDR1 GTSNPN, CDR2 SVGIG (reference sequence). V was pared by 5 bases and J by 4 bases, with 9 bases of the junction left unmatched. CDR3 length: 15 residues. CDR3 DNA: TGTGCCTGGGAAAGAATAGCGGGAGGCGCAGATACGCAGTATTTT. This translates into CAWERIAGGADTQYF.

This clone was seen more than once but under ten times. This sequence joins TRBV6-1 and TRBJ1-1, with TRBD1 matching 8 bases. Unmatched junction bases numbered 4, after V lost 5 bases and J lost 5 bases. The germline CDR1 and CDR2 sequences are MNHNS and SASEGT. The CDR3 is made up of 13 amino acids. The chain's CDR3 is CASSRTGQTEAFF. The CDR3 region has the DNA TGTGCCAGCAGTCGGACAGGGCAGACTGAAGCTTTCTTT.

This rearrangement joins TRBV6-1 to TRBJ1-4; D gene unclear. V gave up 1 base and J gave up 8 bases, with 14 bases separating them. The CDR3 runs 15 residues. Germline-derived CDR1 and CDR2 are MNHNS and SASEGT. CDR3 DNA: TGTGCCAGCAGTGAAGTTCCCGGGGTGGGAGAAAAACTGTTTTTT. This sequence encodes CASSEVPGVGEKLFF.

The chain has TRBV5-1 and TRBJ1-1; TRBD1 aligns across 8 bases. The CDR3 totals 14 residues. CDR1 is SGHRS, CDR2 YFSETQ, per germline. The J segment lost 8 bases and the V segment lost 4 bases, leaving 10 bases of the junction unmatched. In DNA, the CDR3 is TGCGCCAGCAGCGGGGGGGGACAGGCAGGGGAAGCTTTCTTT. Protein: CASSGGGQAGEAFF.

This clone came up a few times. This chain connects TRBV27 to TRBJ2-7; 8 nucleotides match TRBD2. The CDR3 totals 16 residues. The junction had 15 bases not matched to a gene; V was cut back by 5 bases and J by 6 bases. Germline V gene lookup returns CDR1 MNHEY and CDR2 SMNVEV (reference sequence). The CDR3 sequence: CASSPQSGGLGLEQYF. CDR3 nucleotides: TGTGCCAGCAGTCCACAATCCGGGGGACTAGGCCTCGAGCAGTACTTC.

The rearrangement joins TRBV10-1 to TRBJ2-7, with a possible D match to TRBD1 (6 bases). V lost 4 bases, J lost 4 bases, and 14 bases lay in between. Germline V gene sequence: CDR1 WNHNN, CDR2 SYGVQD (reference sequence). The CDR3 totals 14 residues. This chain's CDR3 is CASSAWQGSYEQYF. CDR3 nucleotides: TGCGCCAGCAGTGCATGGCAGGGGTCTTACGAGCAGTACTTC.